This is a list of T cell receptor beta chains from one sample in a study of T cell responses to AZD1222 COVID-19 vaccine. Sequencing used immunoSEQ multiplex PCR; TCRdb keeps in-frame clones, though not all of them. Among tens of thousands of clones listed, roughly 90% were seen once. The sequenced sample was peripheral blood, obtained on day 0 of MenACWY control vaccination. These receptors all stem from an adult in good health. The conserved cysteine and the conserved F or W are not part of the CDR3 here.

V gene	CDR3 length	J gene	CDR3 protein
TRBV28	13	TRBJ1-2	ASSLSSTGDYGYT
TRBV19	13	TRBJ2-5	ASRPRGVLQETQY
TRBV29-1	15	TRBJ2-1	SVEVGGRSFRYNEQF
TRBV28	13	TRBJ2-5	ASSSGGVNQETQY
TRBV10-1	12	TRBJ1-1	ASSDGGSSTEAF
TRBV19	13	TRBJ2-7	ASKTSDLSSYEQY
TRBV27	12	TRBJ1-3	ASKAGPSGNTIY
TRBV3-1/TRBV3-2	12	TRBJ2-2	ASSHPKNSGELF
TRBV4-1	14	TRBJ1-1	ASSQDFGLLGTEAF
TRBV9	17	TRBJ2-6	ASSTKAALWFGGANVLT
TRBV11-2	12	TRBJ2-7	ASSLGHSSYEQY
TRBV11-2	11	TRBJ2-7	ASSHGLPYEQY
TRBV9	13	TRBJ1-2	ASSGPKGQTYGYT
TRBV6-5	14	TRBJ2-2	ASSSTGTGFVGELF
TRBV6-2/TRBV6-3	18	TRBJ2-4	ASIPAGLAGVGEAKNIQY
TRBV3-1/TRBV3-2	11	TRBJ1-4	ASSSGSNEKLF
TRBV28	15	TRBJ1-3	ASGLRINRGTGNTIY
TRBV27	14	TRBJ2-3	ASSPLAGGPGDTQY
TRBV19	14	TRBJ2-5	ASSITPPGRGETQY
TRBV5-6	10	TRBJ1-5	ASSLTGQPQH
TRBV7-7	11	TRBJ2-7	ASSLGGTYEQY
TRBV5-8	18	TRBJ2-1	ASSLYRFGDWTGSYNEQF
TRBV6-6	10	TRBJ1-1	ASSKENTEAF
TRBV12-3/TRBV12-4	11	TRBJ1-1	ASSLHEVMLAF
TRBV5-1	9	TRBJ2-3	ASSQRDTQY
TRBV28	13	TRBJ1-5	ANWEGRKGNQPQH
TRBV6-5	13	TRBJ2-2	ASRPGQRNTGELF